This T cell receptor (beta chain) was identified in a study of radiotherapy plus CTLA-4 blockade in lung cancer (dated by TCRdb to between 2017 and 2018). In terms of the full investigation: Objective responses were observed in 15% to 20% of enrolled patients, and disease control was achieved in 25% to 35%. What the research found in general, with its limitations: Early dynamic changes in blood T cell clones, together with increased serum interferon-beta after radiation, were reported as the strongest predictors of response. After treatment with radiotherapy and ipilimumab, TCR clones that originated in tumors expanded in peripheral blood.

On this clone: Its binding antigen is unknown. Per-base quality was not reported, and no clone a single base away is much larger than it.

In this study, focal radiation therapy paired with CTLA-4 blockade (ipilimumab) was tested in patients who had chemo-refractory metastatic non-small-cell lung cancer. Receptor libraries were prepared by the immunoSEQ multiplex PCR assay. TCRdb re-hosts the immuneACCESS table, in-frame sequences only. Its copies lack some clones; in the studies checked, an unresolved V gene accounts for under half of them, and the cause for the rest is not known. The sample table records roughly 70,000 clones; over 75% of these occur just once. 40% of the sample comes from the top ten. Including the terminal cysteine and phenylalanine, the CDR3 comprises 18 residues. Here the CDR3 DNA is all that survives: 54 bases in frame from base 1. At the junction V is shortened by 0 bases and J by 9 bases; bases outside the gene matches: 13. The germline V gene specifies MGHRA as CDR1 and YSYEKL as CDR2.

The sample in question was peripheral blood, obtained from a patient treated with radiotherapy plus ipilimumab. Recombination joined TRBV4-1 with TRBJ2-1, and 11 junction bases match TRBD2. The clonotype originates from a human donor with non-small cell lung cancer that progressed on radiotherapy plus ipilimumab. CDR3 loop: CASSQDHNSGRAWVEQFF. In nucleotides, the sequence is TGCGCCAGCAGCCAAGATCATAATAGCGGGAGGGCCTGGGTTGAGCAGTTCTTC.